Listed here is a single T cell receptor (beta chain). Antigen unknown. The sample originates from a study of cytomegalovirus exposure and HLA in healthy donors. Germline V CDR1 and CDR2: SEHNR, FQNEAQ (reference sequence). The trim removed 0 bases at V and 2 bases at J, leaving 13 bases unmatched. The CDR3 sequence is 18 residues long. Each donor was nominally healthy when sampled (though unrecorded immune exposures were likely). Primers: 60 Vbeta forward and 13 Jbeta reverse. The assay was immunoSEQ multiplex PCR, and TCRdb's table has in-frame clones only and misses some. The sample records about 160,000 clones, 80% to 90% being singletons. Overall study results and limits: TCR beta sequences numbering around 15,000 were associated with HLA alleles at 0.05 false discovery rate in a later analysis.

This chain joins TRBV7-9 and TRBJ2-7, with 7 positions matching TRBD1. The receptor's source is a man aged 18 to 29 in good health and CMV-seronegative. The material sequenced was PBMCs. The CDR3 bases are TGTGCCAGCAGCTTAGCGAGAGCAGGACAGGTAAAGGCCTACGAGCAGTACTTC. Translated, it gives CASSLARAGQVKAYEQYF.